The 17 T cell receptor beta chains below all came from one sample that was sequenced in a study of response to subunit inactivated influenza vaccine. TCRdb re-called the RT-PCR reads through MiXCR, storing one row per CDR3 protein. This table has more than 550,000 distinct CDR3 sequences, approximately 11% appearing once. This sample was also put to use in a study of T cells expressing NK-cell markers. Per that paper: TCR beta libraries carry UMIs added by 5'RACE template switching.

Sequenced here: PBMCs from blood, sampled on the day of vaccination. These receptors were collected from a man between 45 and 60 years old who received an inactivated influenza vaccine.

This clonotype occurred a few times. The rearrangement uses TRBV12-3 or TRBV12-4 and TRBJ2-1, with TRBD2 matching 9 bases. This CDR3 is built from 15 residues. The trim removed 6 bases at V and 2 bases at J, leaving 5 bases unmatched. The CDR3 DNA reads TGTGCCAGCAGCCGACTAGCGGCAACCTACAATGAGCAGTTCTTC. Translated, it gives CASSRLAATYNEQFF.

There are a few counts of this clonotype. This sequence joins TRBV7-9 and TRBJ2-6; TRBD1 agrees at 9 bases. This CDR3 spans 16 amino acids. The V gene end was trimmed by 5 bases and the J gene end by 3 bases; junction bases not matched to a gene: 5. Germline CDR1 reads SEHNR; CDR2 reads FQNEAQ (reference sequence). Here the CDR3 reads CASSVDRGYGANVLTF. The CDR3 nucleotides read TGTGCCAGCAGCGTGGACAGGGGATATGGGGCCAACGTCCTGACTTTC.

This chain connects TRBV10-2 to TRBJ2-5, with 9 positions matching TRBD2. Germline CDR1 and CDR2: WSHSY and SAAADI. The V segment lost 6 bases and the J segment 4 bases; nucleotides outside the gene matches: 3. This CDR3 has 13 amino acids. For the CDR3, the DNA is TGCGCCAGCAGAATAGCGGGAGTAGAGACCCAGTACTTC. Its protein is CASRIAGVETQYF.

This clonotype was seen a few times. CDR3 sequence (DNA): TGTGCCAGCAGTTACAGTACACTCCAAGAGACCCAGTACTTC. This sequence encodes CASSYSTLQETQYF. The chain uses TRBV12-3 or TRBV12-4 and TRBJ2-5, with no clear D. The CDR3 is 14 amino acids. Trimming removed 4 bases at V and 1 base at J, with 10 bases between.

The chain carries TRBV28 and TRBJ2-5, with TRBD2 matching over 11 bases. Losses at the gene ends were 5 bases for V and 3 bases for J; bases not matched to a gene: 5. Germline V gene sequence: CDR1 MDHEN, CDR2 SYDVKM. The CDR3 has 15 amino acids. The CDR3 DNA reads TGTGCCAGCAGTCCCAGACTAGCGGGGAAAGAGACCCAGTACTTC. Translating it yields CASSPRLAGKETQYF.

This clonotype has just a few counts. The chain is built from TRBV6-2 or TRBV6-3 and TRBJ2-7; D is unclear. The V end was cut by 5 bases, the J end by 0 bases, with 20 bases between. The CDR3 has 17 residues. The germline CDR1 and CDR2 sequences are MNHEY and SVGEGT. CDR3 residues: CASSNPTRSAGSYEQYF. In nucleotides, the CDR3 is TGTGCCAGCAGTAACCCTACCCGGTCGGCAGGCTCCTACGAGCAGTACTTC.

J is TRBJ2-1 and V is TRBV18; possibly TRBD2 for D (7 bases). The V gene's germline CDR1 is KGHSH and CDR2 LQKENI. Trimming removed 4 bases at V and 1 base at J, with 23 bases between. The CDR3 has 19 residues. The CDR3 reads CASSLEGHHLGRSYNEQFF. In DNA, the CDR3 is TGTGCCAGCTCACTGGAGGGACACCACCTCGGGAGGTCCTACAATGAGCAGTTCTTC.

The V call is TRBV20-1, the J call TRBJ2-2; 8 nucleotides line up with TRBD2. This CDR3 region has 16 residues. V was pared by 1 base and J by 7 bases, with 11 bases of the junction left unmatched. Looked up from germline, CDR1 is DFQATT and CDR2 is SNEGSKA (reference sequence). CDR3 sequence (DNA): TGCAGTGCTAGAGTAGGGACTAGGGCGGTTGGCGGGGAGCTGTTTTTT. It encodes CSARVGTRAVGGELFF.

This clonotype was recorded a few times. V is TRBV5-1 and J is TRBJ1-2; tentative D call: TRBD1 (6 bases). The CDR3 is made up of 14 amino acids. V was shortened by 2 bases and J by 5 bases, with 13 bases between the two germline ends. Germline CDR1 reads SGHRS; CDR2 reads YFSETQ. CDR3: CASSFNRDTYGYTF. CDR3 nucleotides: TGCGCCAGCAGCTTCAACCGGGACACATATGGCTACACCTTC.

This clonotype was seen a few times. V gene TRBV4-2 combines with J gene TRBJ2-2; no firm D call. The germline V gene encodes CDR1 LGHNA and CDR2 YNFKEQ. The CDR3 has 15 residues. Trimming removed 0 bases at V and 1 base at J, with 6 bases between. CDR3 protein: CASSQDPLNTGELFF. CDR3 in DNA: TGTGCCAGCAGCCAAGATCCTCTGAACACCGGGGAGCTGTTTTTT.

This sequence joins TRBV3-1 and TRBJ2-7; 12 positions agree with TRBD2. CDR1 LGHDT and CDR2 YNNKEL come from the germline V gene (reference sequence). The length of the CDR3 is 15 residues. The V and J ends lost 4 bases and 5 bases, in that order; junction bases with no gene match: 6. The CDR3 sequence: CASSRPGLAGHEQYF. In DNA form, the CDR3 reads TGTGCCAGCAGCCGACCGGGACTAGCGGGCCACGAGCAGTACTTC.

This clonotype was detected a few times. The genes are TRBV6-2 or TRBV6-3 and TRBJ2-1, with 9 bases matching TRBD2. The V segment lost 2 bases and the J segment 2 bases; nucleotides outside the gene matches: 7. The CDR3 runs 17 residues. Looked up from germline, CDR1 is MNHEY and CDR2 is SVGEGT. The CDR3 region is CASSYPTGGGAYNEQFF. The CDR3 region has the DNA TGTGCCAGCAGTTACCCCACCGGCGGGGGGGCCTACAATGAGCAGTTCTTC.

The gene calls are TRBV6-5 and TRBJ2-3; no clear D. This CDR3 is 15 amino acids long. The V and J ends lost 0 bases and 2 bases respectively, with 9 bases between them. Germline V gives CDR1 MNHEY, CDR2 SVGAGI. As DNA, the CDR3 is TGTGCCAGCAGTTACTCGAGAACCTCCACAGATACGCAGTATTTT. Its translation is CASSYSRTSTDTQYF.

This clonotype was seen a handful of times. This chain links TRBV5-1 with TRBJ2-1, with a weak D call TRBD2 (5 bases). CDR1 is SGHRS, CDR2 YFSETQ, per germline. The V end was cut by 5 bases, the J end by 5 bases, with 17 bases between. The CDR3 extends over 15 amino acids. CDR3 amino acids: CASRSLSEGNNEQFF. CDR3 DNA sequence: TGCGCCAGCAGGTCGCTAAGTGAGGGTAACAATGAGCAGTTCTTC. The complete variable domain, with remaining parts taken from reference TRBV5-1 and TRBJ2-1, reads KAGVTQTPRYLIKTRGQQVTLSCSPISGHRSVSWYQQTPGQGLQFLFEYFSETQRNKGNFPGRFSGRQFSNSRSEMNVSTLELGDSALYLCASRSLSEGNNEQFFGPGTRLTVL.

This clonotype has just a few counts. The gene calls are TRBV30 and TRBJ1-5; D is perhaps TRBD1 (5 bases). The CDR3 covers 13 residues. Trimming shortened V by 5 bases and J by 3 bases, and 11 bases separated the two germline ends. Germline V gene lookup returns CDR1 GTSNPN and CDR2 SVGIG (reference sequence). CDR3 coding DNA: TGTGCCTGGGGGGGGTCCTACAATCAGCCCCAGCATTTT. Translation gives CAWGGSYNQPQHF. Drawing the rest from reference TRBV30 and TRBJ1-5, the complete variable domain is SQTIHQWPATLVQPVGSPLSLECTVEGTSNPNLYWYRQAAGRGLQLLFYSVGIGQISSEVPQNLSASRPQDRQFILSSKKLLLSDSGFYLCAWGGSYNQPQHFGDGTRLSIL.

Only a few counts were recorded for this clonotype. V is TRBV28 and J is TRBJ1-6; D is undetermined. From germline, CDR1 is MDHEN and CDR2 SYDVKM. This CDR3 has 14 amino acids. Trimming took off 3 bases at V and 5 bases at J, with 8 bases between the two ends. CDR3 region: CASSLRNHNSPLHF. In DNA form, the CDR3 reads TGTGCCAGCAGTTTGCGGAACCATAATTCACCCCTCCACTTT.

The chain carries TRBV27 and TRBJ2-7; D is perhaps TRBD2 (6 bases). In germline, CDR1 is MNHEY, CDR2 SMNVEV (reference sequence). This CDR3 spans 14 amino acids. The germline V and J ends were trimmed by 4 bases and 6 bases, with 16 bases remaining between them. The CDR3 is CASSWGWEASEQYF. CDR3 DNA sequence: TGTGCCAGCAGTTGGGGGTGGGAGGCCTCCGAGCAGTACTTC.